The present TCR beta chain was sequenced within a study of CD8+ T cells in alopecia areata. About the study: People stayed on tofacitinib for 6 to 18 months, then stopped the drug for 6 months.

After isolation, RNA underwent reverse transcription to generate cDNA as the sequencing template. TCRdb's copy holds only in-frame clones and misses some; the assay was immunoSEQ multiplex PCR. The sample contains about 160,000 clones, 45% to 60% of which appear only once. Germline V gene data show CDR1 as MGHRA and CDR2 as YSYEKL. CDR3 length: 15 residues. The V and J ends lost 4 bases and 2 bases, in that order; junction bases with no gene match: 7. Concerning this clone itself: Antigen: not known.

Peripheral blood, together with lesional scalp punch biopsies, was collected from alopecia areata patients. Findings and caveats of the study: Among the cells sequenced in scalp samples are also the resident alphabeta T cells of normal skin.

This TCR was sampled from a human donor with alopecia areata. The rearrangement links TRBV4-1 to TRBJ2-7, with 8 bases matching TRBD2. The specimen sequenced was CD4+ T cells sorted from blood. The DNA of the CDR3 is TGCGCCAGCAGCCGGGAGACTAGCGCAGCCTACGAGCAGTACTTC. The encoded protein is CASSRETSAAYEQYF.